This TCR beta chain came from a study of PD-L1 blockade in urothelial cancer. Overall study context: Median T cell yield per blood sample was 110,000 to 150,000 cells. Overall study findings and caveats: Blood clones associated with the tumor expanded more at 3 weeks in durable-benefit patients.

Germline V CDR1 and CDR2: WNHNN, SYGVQD (reference sequence). The CDR3 spans 14 residues. Trimming took 2 bases from V and 6 from J; bases not matched to a gene: 3. Time point noted: pretreatment peripheral blood. The number of samples from each patient was between 1 and 8, taken pretreatment and on-treatment. Points on this clone: Its target is unknown.

The data were produced by immunoSEQ multiplex PCR, yet TCRdb's version contains in-frame clones alone and is incomplete. The sample contains approximately 39,000 clones, approximately 80% of which appear only once. This sequence was found in a man aged 80 or over with urothelial cancer. The input for sequencing was PBMCs, taken around atezolizumab (anti-PD-L1) treatment. The chain employs TRBV10-1 and TRBJ2-1, with TRBD1 matching over 8 bases. CDR3 bases: TGCGCCAGCAGTGAGGCAACAGGGGGCAATGAGCAGTTCTTC. Amino acid sequence: CASSEATGGNEQFF.